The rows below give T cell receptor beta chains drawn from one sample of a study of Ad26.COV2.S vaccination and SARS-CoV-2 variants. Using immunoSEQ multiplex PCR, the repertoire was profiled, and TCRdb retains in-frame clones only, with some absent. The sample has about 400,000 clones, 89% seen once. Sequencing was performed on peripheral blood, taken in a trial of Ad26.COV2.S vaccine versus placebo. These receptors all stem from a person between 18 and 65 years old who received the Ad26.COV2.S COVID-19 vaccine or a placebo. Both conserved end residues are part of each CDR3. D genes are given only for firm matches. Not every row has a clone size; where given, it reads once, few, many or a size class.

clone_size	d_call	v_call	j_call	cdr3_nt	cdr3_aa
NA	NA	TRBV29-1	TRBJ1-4	TGCAGCGTTCGAGGGGCAGGGTGGGCTGAAAAACTGTTTTTT	CSVRGAGWAEKLFF
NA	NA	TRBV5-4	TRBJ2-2	TGTGCCAGCAGCTTGGGTGGGGAACGGTCCGGGGAGCTGTTTTTT	CASSLGGERSGELFF
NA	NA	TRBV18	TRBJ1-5	TGTGCCAGCTCACCATTGGGCAGGGGTCAGCCCCAGCATTTT	CASSPLGRGQPQHF
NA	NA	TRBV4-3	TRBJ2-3	TGCGCCAGCAGCCAAGACCGGGGTCGGGTCACAGATACGCAGTATTTT	CASSQDRGRVTDTQYF
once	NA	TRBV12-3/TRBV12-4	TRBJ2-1	TGTGCCAGCAGTTTAGTTGGGGGCGGTGAGCAGTTCTTC	CASSLVGGGEQFF
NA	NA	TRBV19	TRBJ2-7	TGTGCCAGTAGTTACAGTGACAGCTCCTACGAGCAGTACTTC	CASSYSDSSYEQYF
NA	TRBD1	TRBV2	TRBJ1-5	TGTGCCAGCAGTGAGACAGGGCGGAATCAGCCCCAGCATTTT	CASSETGRNQPQHF
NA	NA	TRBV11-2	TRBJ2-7	TGTGCCAGCAGGTCTCCGGGAGCCTACGAGCAGTACTTC	CASRSPGAYEQYF
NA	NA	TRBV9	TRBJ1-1	TGTGCCAGCAGCGTAGCTCCAGCCGTTGAGTCTGAAGCTTTCTTT	CASSVAPAVESEAFF
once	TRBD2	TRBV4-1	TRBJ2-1	TGCGCCAGCAGCCAAGTCTTGGGGACTAGCGGGGGGAATGAGCAGTTCTTC	CASSQVLGTSGGNEQFF
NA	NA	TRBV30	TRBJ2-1	TGTGCCTGGAGTAGGGGGGTCCTAGCTCCTAACAATGAGCAGTTCTTC	CAWSRGVLAPNNEQFF
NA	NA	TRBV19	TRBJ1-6	TGTGCCAGTCAGCCGGACCGGAGTTTCTATAATTCACCCCTCCACTTT	CASQPDRSFYNSPLHF
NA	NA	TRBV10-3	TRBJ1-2	TGTGCCATCAGTGAACACAGGACCTATGGCTACACCTTC	CAISEHRTYGYTF
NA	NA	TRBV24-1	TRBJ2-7	TGTGCCACCAGTTTGACAGGAACCTACGAGCAGTACTTC	CATSLTGTYEQYF
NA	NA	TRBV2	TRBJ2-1	TGTGCCAGCAGTGAGTCGGCCTACAATGAGCAGTTCTTC	CASSESAYNEQFF
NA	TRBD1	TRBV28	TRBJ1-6	TGTGCCAGCAGTTCCGACAGGGCGGGAATAGGTCGTTCACCCCTCCACTTT	CASSSDRAGIGRSPLHF
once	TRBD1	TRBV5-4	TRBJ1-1	TGTGCCAGCAGCCCTCCCCCCGGGACAGGACTCAACACTGAAGCTTTCTTT	CASSPPPGTGLNTEAFF
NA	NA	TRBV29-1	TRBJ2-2	TGCAGCGCCCCCGATAACACCGGGGAGCTGTTTTTT	CSAPDNTGELFF
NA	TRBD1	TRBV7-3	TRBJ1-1	TGTGCCAGGGAGGCAGGGGGCAATACAGCTTTCTTT	CAREAGGNTAFF
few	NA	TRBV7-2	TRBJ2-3	TGTGCCAGCAGCACTACATCTCCCCCAGATACGCAGTATTTT	CASSTTSPPDTQYF
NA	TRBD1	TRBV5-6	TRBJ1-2	TGTGCCAGCAGCCTAGACAGGGTTAGTGGCTACACCTTC	CASSLDRVSGYTF
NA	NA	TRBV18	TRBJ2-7	TGTGCCAGCTCAAGAAGCGGCTTTTCGTACGAGCAGTACTTC	CASSRSGFSYEQYF
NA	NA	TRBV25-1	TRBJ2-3	TGTGCCAGCAGCAAAGGGGAGAACACAGATACGCAGTATTTT	CASSKGENTDTQYF
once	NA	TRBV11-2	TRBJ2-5	TGTGCCAGCAGCAGAATGAGGGGGTACCAAGAGACCCAGTACTTC	CASSRMRGYQETQYF
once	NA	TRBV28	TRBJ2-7	TGTGCCAGCAGTTTATTTACTGACTCCTACGAGCAGTACTTC	CASSLFTDSYEQYF
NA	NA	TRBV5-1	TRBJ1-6	TGCGCCAGCAGCTTGTCGGGCCGTGCTTCACCCCTCCACTTT	CASSLSGRASPLHF
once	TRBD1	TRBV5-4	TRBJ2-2	TGTGCCAGCAGCCCCGGGACAGGTCCCGGGGAGCTGTTTTTT	CASSPGTGPGELFF
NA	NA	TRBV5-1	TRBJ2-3	TGCGCCAGCAGCTTGGTGGGTCCGGGAACCCGAGGAGATACGCAGTATTTT	CASSLVGPGTRGDTQYF
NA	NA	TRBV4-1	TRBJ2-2	TGCGCCAGCAGCCAAGCCACGCAGTGGTCCGGGGAGCTGTTTTTT	CASSQATQWSGELFF
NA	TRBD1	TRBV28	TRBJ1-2	TGTGCCAGCGCTACTAGGACAGGCATCTATGGCTACACCTTC	CASATRTGIYGYTF
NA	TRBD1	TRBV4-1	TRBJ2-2	TGCGCCAGCAGCCCACCAGGGGGAATGAGCGCCGGGGAGCTGTTTTTT	CASSPPGGMSAGELFF
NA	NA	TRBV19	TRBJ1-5	TGTGCCAGTAGTATAGATGGGGGGGGCAATCAGCCCCAGCATTTT	CASSIDGGGNQPQHF
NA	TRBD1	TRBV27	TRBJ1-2	TGTGCCAGCAGGGGGGTCCGGACAGGAAACTATGGCTACACCTTC	CASRGVRTGNYGYTF
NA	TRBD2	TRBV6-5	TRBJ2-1	TGTGCCAGCACGGGTCTAGCGGGATCTAGGGATGAGCAGTTCTTC	CASTGLAGSRDEQFF
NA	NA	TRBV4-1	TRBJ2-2	TGCGCCAGCAGCCACCCGAGTAGGAAGTCCGGGGAGCTGTTTTTT	CASSHPSRKSGELFF
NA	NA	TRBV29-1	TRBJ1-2	TGCAGCGTCCTTTCCTCGGGGGACTCTGGCTACACCTTC	CSVLSSGDSGYTF
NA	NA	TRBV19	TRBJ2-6	TGTGCCAGTAGTATAGATCTCCTTCGTGGGGCCAACGTCCTGACTTTC	CASSIDLLRGANVLTF
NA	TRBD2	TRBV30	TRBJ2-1	TGTGCCTGGAGTGTACGGGCGGGAGGCATCAATGAGCAGTTCTTC	CAWSVRAGGINEQFF
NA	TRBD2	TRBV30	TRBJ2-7	TGTGCCTGGAGTGCCCCGCGACTAGCGGGCAACGATTACGAGCAGTACTTC	CAWSAPRLAGNDYEQYF
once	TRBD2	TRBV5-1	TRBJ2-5	TGCGCCAGCAGCTTTCGTGGACTAGCGGGAGTTTTGGATCTGTCCCAAGAGACCCAGTACTTC	CASSFRGLAGVLDLSQETQYF
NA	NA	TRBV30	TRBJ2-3	TGTGCCTGGAGTCCTAAGGTCCTAGCCACAGATACGCAGTATTTT	CAWSPKVLATDTQYF
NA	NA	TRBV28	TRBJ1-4	TGTGCCAGCAGCGGCGGGGGGGTCGCAACTAATGAAAAACTGTTTTTT	CASSGGGVATNEKLFF
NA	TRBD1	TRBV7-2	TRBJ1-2	TGTGCCAGCAGCTTAGACGGACAGGGATCTGGCTACACCTTC	CASSLDGQGSGYTF
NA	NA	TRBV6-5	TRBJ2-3	TGTGCCAGCAGTAAGCGCCCTAGCACAGATACGCAGTATTTT	CASSKRPSTDTQYF
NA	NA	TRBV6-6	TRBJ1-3	TGTGCCAGCAGTTACTCGAACGGGGACAGAAACACCATATATTTT	CASSYSNGDRNTIYF
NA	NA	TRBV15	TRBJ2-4	TGTGCCACCAGCAGAGATATAGGTGTAGCCAAAAACATTCAGTACTTC	CATSRDIGVAKNIQYF